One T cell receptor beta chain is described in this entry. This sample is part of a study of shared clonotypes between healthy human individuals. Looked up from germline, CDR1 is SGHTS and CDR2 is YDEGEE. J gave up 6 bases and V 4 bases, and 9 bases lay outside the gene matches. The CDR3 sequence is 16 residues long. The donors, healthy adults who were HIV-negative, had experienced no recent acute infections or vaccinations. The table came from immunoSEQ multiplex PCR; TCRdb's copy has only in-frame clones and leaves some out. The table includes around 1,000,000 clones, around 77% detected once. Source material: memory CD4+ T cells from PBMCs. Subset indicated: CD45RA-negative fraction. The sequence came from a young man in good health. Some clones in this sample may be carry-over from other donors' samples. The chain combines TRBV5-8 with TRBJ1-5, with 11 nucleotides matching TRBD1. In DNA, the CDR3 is TGTGCCAGCAGCGGTGGGACAGGGGGTCTGAGTCAGCCCCAGCATTTT. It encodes CASSGGTGGLSQPQHF.